This T cell receptor beta chain was found in a study of blood T cells in healthy people across ages. General study points: Age advanced and TCR beta diversity per million T cells fell, roughly linearly.

As concerns this clonotype: Its target is unknown.

Germline V CDR1 and CDR2: SGDLS, YYNGEE. This CDR3 region has 14 residues. Through a sample-barcoded 5' primer and a J-beta primer mix, a second PCR was run for about 6 to 11 cycles. TCRdb itself ran the 5' RACE reads through MiXCR, one entry per CDR3 protein. Among approximately 800,000 distinct CDR3 sequences listed, roughly 26% were seen once. The sample was also linked to a second study, of T cells of mothers and their children. From that paper: Per child, roughly 3.1 million TCR beta CDR3 reads were obtained, against over 9.5 million per mother. Mother-child pairs who were related displayed a slightly higher overlap than unrelated pairs, a difference that was non-significant.

The sequence came from a boy aged 10-17 years in good health. J is TRBJ2-1 and V is TRBV9; TRBD2 matches at 7 bases. The DNA end favors TRBJ2-7, so the J call may be wrong. Specimen: blood. The CDR3 coding sequence is TGTGCCAGCAGCCCCTCCGGGGGGACCTACGAGCAGTACTTC. It specifies CASSPSGGTYEQYF.